Below are 2 T cell receptor beta chains sequenced from a single sample in a study of blood T cell repertoires in COVID-19. Assay used: immunoSEQ multiplex PCR; TCRdb lists only in-frame clones, some missing. The repertoire holds about 190,000 clones, with roughly nine tenths as singletons. The sample taken for sequencing was peripheral blood. These receptors originate from a man in his thirties or forties with acute or convalescent COVID-19.

Notes on this clone: The sample contains more than one DNA sequence encoding this CDR3. The rearrangement joins TRBV6-5 to TRBJ1-3, with a possible D match to TRBD1 (6 bases). The CDR3 extends over 15 amino acids. V lost 5 bases, J lost 0 bases, and 11 bases lay in between. CDR1 is MNHEY and CDR2 is SVGAGI in the germline V gene. The CDR3 coding sequence is TGTGCCAGCAGTCCGGACAGATTCTCTGGAAACACCATATATTTT. Its translation is CASSPDRFSGNTIYF.

The V call is TRBV7-9, the J call TRBJ2-7; tentative D call: TRBD2 (6 bases). V shed 6 bases and J shed 5 bases, with 20 bases lying between them. This CDR3 is 15 amino acids long. Germline CDR1 reads SEHNR; CDR2 reads FQNEAQ (reference sequence). The CDR3 coding sequence is TGTGCCAGCAGACTCGCCGGGAGTTGGGTCCACGAGCAGTACTTC. Translating it yields CASRLAGSWVHEQYF.